The 29 T cell receptor beta chains presented below share a single source sample, sequenced in a study of regulatory T cells in long-lasting Graves disease. The authors built TCR beta libraries using iRepertoire HTBI primers and Arm-PCR of CDR3 regions. MiXCR, run by TCRdb on the multiplex PCR reads, gives a single entry per CDR3 protein. Altogether some 470,000 distinct CDR3 sequences are present, roughly 21% being singletons, with the ten largest covering roughly 7.7%. As to time point: persistent/refractory GD, antithyroid drugs over 5 years with positive TRAb. The TCR library was prepared using RNA isolated from PBMCs. The specimen comprised peripheral blood mononuclear cells (PBMCs), sampled when the disease was refractory, from a patient treated with antithyroid drugs. The receptors originated from a female donor with Graves disease.

In its sample, this clonotype was seen many times. The chain links TRBV6-2 or TRBV6-3 to TRBJ2-7; 9 nucleotides agree with TRBD1. This CDR3 is 14 amino acids long. With V trimmed by 5 bases and J by 0 bases, 2 bases remained unmatched. Germline lookup yields CDR1 MNHEY and CDR2 SVGEGT. The CDR3 DNA follows: TGTGCCAGCAGTAGGGGACAGGGCTCCTACGAGCAGTACTTC. It is translated as CASSRGQGSYEQYF.

The V call is TRBV27, the J call TRBJ2-7; D is possibly TRBD1 (5 bases). Trimming left V 3 bases short and J 3 bases short, with 15 bases between. Germline lookup yields CDR1 MNHEY and CDR2 SMNVEV (reference sequence). The CDR3 is 15 residues long. The CDR3 reads CASSFPGRGLYEQYF. CDR3 nucleotide sequence: TGTGCCAGCAGTTTCCCCGGAAGGGGCCTCTACGAGCAGTACTTC.

This clonotype has at least ten counts. The chain employs TRBV12-3 or TRBV12-4 and TRBJ2-7; 8 positions agree with TRBD1. This CDR3 is 15 amino acids long. The V segment lost 7 bases and the J segment 0 bases; nucleotides outside the gene matches: 8. For the CDR3, the DNA is TGTGCCAGCATCGAGGGGACAGGCCTCTCCTACGAGCAGTACTTC. Translated: CASIEGTGLSYEQYF.

This clonotype was counted at least ten times. The rearrangement uses TRBV6-1 and TRBJ1-1; D possibly corresponds to TRBD1 (6 bases). The CDR3 consists of 15 residues. The germline V gene encodes CDR1 MNHNS and CDR2 SASEGT. The germline V and J ends were trimmed by 1 base and 4 bases, with 13 bases remaining between them. The CDR3 protein is CASSEDPGASTEAFF. The CDR3 nucleotides are TGTGCCAGCAGTGAAGACCCGGGGGCAAGCACTGAAGCTTTCTTT.

V is TRBV19 and J is TRBJ2-7; 7 bases align to TRBD1. The J segment lost 3 bases and the V segment lost 1 base, leaving 3 bases of the junction unmatched. This CDR3 is built from 14 residues. Germline V gives CDR1 LNHDA, CDR2 SQIVND (reference sequence). As DNA, the CDR3 is TGTGCCAGTAGTATAGGACAGGGTTTCTACGAGCAGTACTTC. Translating it yields CASSIGQGFYEQYF.

This clonotype was counted at least ten times. This chain uses TRBV12-3 or TRBV12-4 with TRBJ2-5; D remains unclear. Trimming removed 0 bases at V and 5 bases at J, with 13 bases between. This CDR3 region has 15 residues. The CDR3 nucleotides read TGTGCCAGCAGTTTAGCGGCGAAGACTGAGGAGACCCAGTACTTC. The encoded protein is CASSLAAKTEETQYF.

The sample holds many counts of this clonotype. The V and J genes are TRBV6-1 and TRBJ2-7; the match to TRBD1 covers 9 bases. CDR3 length: 18 amino acids. V lost 5 bases and J lost 3; bases outside the gene matches: 17. In germline, CDR1 is MNHNS, CDR2 SASEGT. The CDR3 DNA sequence: TGTGCCAGCAGTAATCACAGGGGGCGCGGCGTTTTCGACTACGAGCAGTACTTC. This encodes CASSNHRGRGVFDYEQYF.

The chain joins TRBV6-5 to TRBJ2-6; TRBD1 is a possible D gene (6 bases). V dropped 2 bases and J dropped 4 bases, with 15 bases sitting between them. CDR3 size: 17 residues. Germline V gene lookup returns CDR1 MNHEY and CDR2 SVGAGI. The CDR3 sequence: CASSYLAGEFGANVLTF. The CDR3 nucleotides read TGTGCCAGCAGTTACCTTGCAGGGGAGTTCGGGGCCAACGTCCTGACTTTC.

This clonotype was found many times. The rearrangement uses TRBV20-1 and TRBJ2-7; D may match TRBD1 or TRBD2 (5 bases each). There are 15 residues in the CDR3. Germline V gene data show CDR1 as DFQATT and CDR2 as SNEGSKA (reference sequence). Trimming took 7 bases from V and 1 from J, leaving 20 bases between them. The CDR3 DNA reads TGCAGTGTTGGGACGATACACTCCTCTTCCTACGAGCAGTACTTC. It yields the protein CSVGTIHSSSYEQYF.

The CDR3 DNA sequence: TGTGCTAGTGGTAACAACAGGCTCGAGGGCGAGCAGTACTTC. This codes for CASGNNRLEGEQYF. The rearrangement links TRBV12-5 to TRBJ2-7, with D tentatively TRBD1 or TRBD2 (5 bases each). Trimming left V 5 bases short and J 6 bases short, with 17 bases between. The CDR3 is 14 residues long. CDR1 and CDR2 from the germline V gene are LGHNT and FRNRAP.

V is TRBV11-2 and J is TRBJ2-7, with D unclear. Germline CDR1 and CDR2: SGHAT and FQNNGV. This CDR3 has 13 amino acids. V lost 5 bases to trimming and J lost 5 bases, with 13 bases between them. The CDR3 DNA is TGTGCCAGCAGCCAGAGGACCACGCACGAGCAGTACTTC. Protein: CASSQRTTHEQYF.

The rearrangement uses TRBV4-1 and TRBJ1-5; D not resolved. Germline CDR1 reads MGHRA; CDR2 reads YSYEKL. The V end was cut by 6 bases, the J end by 0 bases, with 12 bases between. This CDR3 is 15 amino acids long. CDR3 sequence reads: CASSEEVYSNQPQHF. CDR3 nucleotide sequence: TGCGCCAGCAGTGAAGAGGTCTATAGCAATCAGCCCCAGCATTTT.

This clonotype was counted between two and nine times. V and J are TRBV20-1 and TRBJ2-7; 8 bases fit TRBD1. CDR1 is DFQATT and CDR2 is SNEGSKA in the germline V gene (reference sequence). Germline trimming cut 7 bases from V and 3 bases from J; bases unmatched to any gene: 8. The CDR3 loop spans 13 amino acids. CDR3 residues: CSVSAGTGYEQYF. For the CDR3, the DNA is TGCAGTGTTTCGGCCGGGACAGGCTACGAGCAGTACTTC.

This clonotype was seen a handful of times. The chain uses TRBV27 and TRBJ1-5; unclear D gene. V lost 0 bases and J lost 6, with 9 bases in between. Germline loops: CDR1 MNHEY, CDR2 SMNVEV (reference sequence). The CDR3 contains 14 residues. CDR3 sequence reads: CASSLSGWGQPQHF. The CDR3 bases are TGTGCCAGCAGTTTATCGGGCTGGGGTCAGCCCCAGCATTTT.

The CDR3 nucleotides are TGTGCCAGTGCCACTAGAGGAAACACCATATATTTT. Amino acids: CASATRGNTIYF. The chain employs TRBV19 and TRBJ1-3, with unresolved D. The CDR3 is made up of 12 amino acids. V lost 8 bases and J lost 4, with 9 bases in between. Germline CDR1 is LNHDA and CDR2 is SQIVND (reference sequence).

This clonotype was found many times. This chain connects TRBV28 to TRBJ2-7; TRBD2 matches at 10 bases. The CDR3 length is 15 residues. From germline, CDR1 is MDHEN and CDR2 SYDVKM. Unmatched junction bases numbered 8, after V lost 6 bases and J lost 3 bases. The CDR3 nucleotides read TGTGCCAGCAGACCAGCGGGAGGGCTAAGCTACGAGCAGTACTTC. It yields the protein CASRPAGGLSYEQYF.

The chain couples TRBV15 to TRBJ1-1, with 12 bases matching TRBD1. Germline CDR1 and CDR2: LNHNV and YYDKDF (reference sequence). Trimming cost V 0 bases and J 5 bases; bases outside gene matches: 7. The CDR3 covers 17 residues. CDR3 region: CATSRELLGQGATEAFF. The CDR3 DNA follows: TGTGCCACCAGCAGAGAACTACTGGGACAGGGGGCTACTGAAGCTTTCTTT. Full variable domain (remainder filled in from reference TRBV15 and TRBJ1-1): DAMVIQNPRYQVTQFGKPVTLSCSQTLNHNVMYWYQQKSSQAPKLLFHYYDKDFNNEADTPDNFQSRRPNTSFCFLDIRSPGLGDTAMYLCATSRELLGQGATEAFFGQGTRLTVV.

This clonotype was found a few times. The genes are TRBV10-3 and TRBJ1-2; the D is unclear. Trimming removed 2 bases from V and 7 bases from J, with 14 bases in between. This CDR3 has 14 residues. Germline V gives CDR1 ENHRY, CDR2 SYGVKD. CDR3: CAISEETGVGGYTF. CDR3 in DNA: TGTGCCATCAGTGAGGAGACTGGGGTCGGTGGCTACACCTTC.

This chain joins TRBV18 and TRBJ2-7; no firm D call. The CDR3 sequence is 12 residues long. Trimming removed 6 bases from V and 2 bases from J, with 8 bases in between. CDR1 KGHSH and CDR2 LQKENI come from the germline V gene. In DNA, the CDR3 is TGTGCCAGCTCGCACGACCCCTACGAGCAGTACTTC. Translation: CASSHDPYEQYF.

At least ten counts were recorded for this clonotype. The rearrangement uses TRBV10-3 and TRBJ1-2; 11 nucleotides match TRBD1. This CDR3 is built from 15 residues. The V gene's germline CDR1 is ENHRY and CDR2 SYGVKD. The trim removed 7 bases at V and 5 bases at J, leaving 9 bases unmatched. The CDR3 nucleotides read TGTGCCATCAACCCAGGACAGGGGGCAGGGTATGGCTACACCTTC. This codes for CAINPGQGAGYGYTF.

This clonotype was recorded many times. The chain combines TRBV5-1 with TRBJ1-4; perhaps TRBD1 as D (6 bases). The germline gives CDR1 SGHRS, CDR2 YFSETQ. The V end was cut by 4 bases, the J end by 8 bases, with 9 bases between. The CDR3 runs to 12 residues. CDR3 DNA sequence: TGCGCCAGCAGCACTACAGGGGAAAAACTGTTTTTT. Residues: CASSTTGEKLFF.

The table lists this clonotype with a few counts. This rearrangement joins TRBV19 to TRBJ2-7; 9 bases match TRBD1. Germline values: CDR1 LNHDA, CDR2 SQIVND (reference sequence). Unmatched junction bases numbered 9, after V lost 9 bases and J lost 3 bases. The CDR3 totals 14 residues. The CDR3 reads CASTVGQGSYEQYF. The CDR3 nucleotides read TGTGCCAGCACCGTGGGACAGGGCAGCTACGAGCAGTACTTC.

This clonotype was counted at least ten times. This rearrangement joins TRBV28 to TRBJ2-7; the match to TRBD1 covers 8 bases. The CDR3 totals 16 residues. Unmatched junction bases numbered 9, after V lost 3 bases and J lost 2 bases. Per germline, CDR1 MDHEN and CDR2 SYDVKM. Here the CDR3 reads CASSFRDRTFPYEQYF. CDR3 in DNA: TGTGCCAGCAGTTTCAGGGACAGGACTTTCCCCTACGAGCAGTACTTC.

The sample holds many counts of this clonotype. This chain joins TRBV28 and TRBJ1-2; TRBD1 aligns across 10 bases. The germline CDR1 and CDR2 sequences are MDHEN and SYDVKM. V shed 4 bases and J 8 bases; nucleotides not matched to a gene: 7. This CDR3 has 14 amino acids. The CDR3 loop reads CASSWDRGIGGYTF. In DNA, the CDR3 is TGTGCCAGCAGTTGGGACAGGGGAATAGGCGGCTACACCTTC.

This sequence joins TRBV5-4 and TRBJ2-2; D ambiguous. Trimming took off 2 bases at V and 4 bases at J, with 12 bases between the two ends. The CDR3 sequence is 15 residues long. Per the germline V gene, CDR1 is SGHNT and CDR2 is YYREEE (reference sequence). Here the CDR3 reads CASSFLSVTTGELFF. The CDR3 region has the DNA TGTGCCAGCAGCTTTCTATCTGTGACCACCGGGGAGCTGTTTTTT.

Only a few counts were recorded for this clonotype. This rearrangement joins TRBV30 to TRBJ1-5, with 9 positions matching TRBD1. The CDR3 covers 13 residues. From germline, CDR1 is GTSNPN and CDR2 SVGIG (reference sequence). Unmatched junction bases numbered 5, after V lost 5 bases and J lost 6 bases. CDR3 residues: CAWGPQGAQPQHF. The DNA for the CDR3 is TGTGCCTGGGGTCCACAGGGGGCTCAGCCCCAGCATTTT. The variable domain in full, with the rest retrieved from reference TRBV30 and TRBJ1-5, is SQTIHQWPATLVQPVGSPLSLECTVEGTSNPNLYWYRQAAGRGLQLLFYSVGIGQISSEVPQNLSASRPQDRQFILSSKKLLLSDSGFYLCAWGPQGAQPQHFGDGTRLSIL.

This clonotype occurred many times. This rearrangement joins TRBV12-3 or TRBV12-4 to TRBJ1-2, with a tentative D call TRBD1 (6 bases). Trimming removed 4 bases from V and 6 bases from J, with 18 bases in between. The CDR3 is made up of 15 amino acids. The CDR3: CASSSPRTAYDGYTF. The CDR3 DNA reads TGTGCCAGCAGTTCCCCCCGGACAGCTTATGATGGCTACACCTTC.

The V gene is TRBV3-1, the J gene TRBJ1-5; D gene ambiguous. V was shortened by 0 bases and J by 4 bases, with 10 bases between the two germline ends. The CDR3 sequence is 15 residues long. Germline CDR1 and CDR2: LGHDT and YNNKEL (reference sequence). The CDR3 is CASSQESNGNQPQHF. The CDR3 DNA follows: TGTGCCAGCAGCCAAGAATCGAACGGGAATCAGCCCCAGCATTTT.

There are a few counts of this clonotype. This sequence joins TRBV3-1 and TRBJ2-5; D unresolved. Trimming removed 6 bases at V and 1 base at J, with 15 bases between. The CDR3 runs to 15 residues. Germline V lookup: CDR1 LGHDT, CDR2 YNNKEL (reference sequence). CDR3: CASRRPLRFQETQYF. The CDR3 nucleotides read TGTGCCAGCAGACGCCCTCTGCGCTTCCAAGAGACCCAGTACTTC.